The 3 T cell receptor beta chains below were found in one sample sequenced in a study of T-cell memory formation after mild COVID-19. A single record per CDR3 protein comes from TCRdb applying MiXCR to the 5' RACE reads. The table lists about 82,000 distinct CDR3 sequences, 9.5% to 15% of them singletons, with around 41% in the top ten. Sequencing input: PBMCs or a T cell subset sorted from them (not recorded which). These receptors were taken from a man aged 18 to 30 who had mild COVID-19 (a few samples of this study predate the infection). Cell type and time point are not known.

This clonotype was recorded many times. The gene calls are TRBV7-9 and TRBJ2-7, with TRBD1 matching 8 bases. V shed 4 bases and J 3 bases; nucleotides not matched to a gene: 8. The CDR3 totals 15 residues. The germline CDR1 and CDR2 sequences are SEHNR and FQNEAQ (reference sequence). As DNA, the CDR3 is TGTGCCAGCAGCTCCGAGACAGGGGTATACTACGAGCAGTACTTC. Protein product: CASSSETGVYYEQYF.

The chain recombines TRBV4-3 with TRBJ1-5, with D unresolved. Trimming stripped 0 bases from V and 7 bases from J, with 10 bases between. This CDR3 is built from 14 residues. Germline V gene lookup returns CDR1 LGHNA and CDR2 YSLEER. CDR3 DNA sequence: TGCGCCAGCAGCCAAGAGGTGGGAAGGCAGCCCCAGCATTTT. Translated, it gives CASSQEVGRQPQHF.

The V and J genes are TRBV7-2 and TRBJ2-5, with D maybe TRBD1 (6 bases). This CDR3 is 12 amino acids long. Trimming left V 5 bases short and J 5 bases short, with 9 bases between. CDR1 and CDR2 from the germline V gene are SGHTA and FQGNSA. The CDR3 region has the DNA TGTGCCAGCAGCCCTCAGGGGGAGACCCAGTACTTC. Protein sequence: CASSPQGETQYF.